This T cell receptor beta chain comes out of a study of molecular identifiers for immune sequencing clone quantification. The use of previously described methods and listed TCR primers produced the bulk TCR libraries. TCRdb re-derived calls from the PCR reads in MiXCR, one entry per CDR3 protein. There are a few hundred thousand distinct CDR3 sequences in the sample; roughly 26% occur only once, and around 0.79% lies in the top ten. Findings and caveats of the study: Investigators reportedly could detect spiked Jurkat TCR RNA from one cell among 980,000 or so naive cells. In naive cells, under 1% of molecules belonged to clones above 20 RNA copies, against over 98% in effector cells.

Points on this clonotype: The target antigen is unknown. A much larger clone sits a single nucleotide away, making a read error possible.

Germline loops: CDR1 SGHTA, CDR2 FQGNSA. V dropped 5 bases and J dropped 4; count of bases not matched to a gene: 5. The CDR3 length is 14 residues. The chain is built from TRBV7-2 and TRBJ2-5; TRBD2 matches 9 bases. This sequence originates from a human donor in good health. Some libraries in this study had Jurkat cell RNA spiked in. Sequenced: naive CD8+ T cells from blood, with Jurkat cell RNA spiked in. Subset described: FACS-sorted CD8+CD4-CCR7+CD45RA+ naive T cells. The CDR3 DNA follows: TGTGCCAGCAGCCTTCCTAGCGGGATAGAGACCCAGTACTTC. Residues: CASSLPSGIETQYF.